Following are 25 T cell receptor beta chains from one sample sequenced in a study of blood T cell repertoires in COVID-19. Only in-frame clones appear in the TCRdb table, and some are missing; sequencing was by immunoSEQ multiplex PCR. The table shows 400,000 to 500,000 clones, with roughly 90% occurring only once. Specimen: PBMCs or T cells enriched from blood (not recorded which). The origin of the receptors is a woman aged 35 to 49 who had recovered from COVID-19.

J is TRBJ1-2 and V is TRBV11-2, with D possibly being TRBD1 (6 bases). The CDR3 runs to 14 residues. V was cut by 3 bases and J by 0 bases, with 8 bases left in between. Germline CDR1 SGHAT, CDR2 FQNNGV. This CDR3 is CASSLDRANYGYTF. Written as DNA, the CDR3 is TGTGCCAGCAGCTTGGACAGAGCTAACTATGGCTACACCTTC.

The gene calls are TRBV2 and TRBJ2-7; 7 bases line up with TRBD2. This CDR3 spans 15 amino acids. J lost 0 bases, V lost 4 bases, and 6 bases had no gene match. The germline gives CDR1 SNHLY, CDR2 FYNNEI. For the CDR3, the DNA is TGTGCCAGCAGTGGTCGTCTAGCGGACTCCTACGAGCAGTACTTC. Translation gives CASSGRLADSYEQYF.

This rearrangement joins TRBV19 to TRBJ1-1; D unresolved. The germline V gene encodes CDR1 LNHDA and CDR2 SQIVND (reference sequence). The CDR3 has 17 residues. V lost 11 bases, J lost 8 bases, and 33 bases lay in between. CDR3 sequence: CAYSEPPTRYRSPEAFF. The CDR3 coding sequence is TGTGCCTACTCCGAGCCCCCAACGAGGTATAGGTCGCCCGAAGCTTTCTTT.

CDR3 amino acids: CASSQVGTFYEQYF. As DNA, the CDR3 is TGCGCCAGCAGCCAAGTAGGGACATTCTACGAGCAGTACTTC. The rearrangement joins TRBV4-1 to TRBJ2-7; weak D call: TRBD1 (6 bases). The CDR3 totals 14 residues. Deletions cut 1 base from V and 3 bases from J, with 10 bases between. The V gene's germline CDR1 is MGHRA and CDR2 YSYEKL.

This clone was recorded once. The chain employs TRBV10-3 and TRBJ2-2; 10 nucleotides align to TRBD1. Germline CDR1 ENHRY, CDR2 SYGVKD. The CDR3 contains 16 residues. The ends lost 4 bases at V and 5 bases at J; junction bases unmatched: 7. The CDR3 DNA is TGTGCCATCAGTGTTCTCCGGACAGGGGGAACCGGGGAGCTGTTTTTT. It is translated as CAISVLRTGGTGELFF.

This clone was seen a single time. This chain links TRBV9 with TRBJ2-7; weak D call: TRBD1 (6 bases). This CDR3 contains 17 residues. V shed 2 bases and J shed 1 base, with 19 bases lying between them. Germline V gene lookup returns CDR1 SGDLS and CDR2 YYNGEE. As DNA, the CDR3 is TGTGCCAGCAGCGTGGGGGCCAGTGCCAGACTATCCTACGAGCAGTACTTC. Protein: CASSVGASARLSYEQYF.

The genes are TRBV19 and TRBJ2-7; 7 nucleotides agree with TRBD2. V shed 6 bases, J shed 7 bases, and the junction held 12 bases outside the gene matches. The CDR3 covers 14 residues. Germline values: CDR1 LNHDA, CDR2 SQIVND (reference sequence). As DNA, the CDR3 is TGTGCCAGTAGAACCGGGACTAATTTAGGGGAGCAGTACTTC. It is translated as CASRTGTNLGEQYF.

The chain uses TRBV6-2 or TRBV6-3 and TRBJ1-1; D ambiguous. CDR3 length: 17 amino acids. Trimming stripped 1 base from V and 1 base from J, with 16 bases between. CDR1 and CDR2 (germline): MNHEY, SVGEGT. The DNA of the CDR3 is TGTGCCAGCAGTTACTTGAGTGGGCGCAGAACGAACACTGAAGCTTTCTTT. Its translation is CASSYLSGRRTNTEAFF.

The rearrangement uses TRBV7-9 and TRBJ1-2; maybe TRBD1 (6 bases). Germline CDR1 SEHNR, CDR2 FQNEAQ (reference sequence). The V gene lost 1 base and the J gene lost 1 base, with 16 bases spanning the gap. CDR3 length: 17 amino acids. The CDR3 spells CASSLGSAGEINYGYTF. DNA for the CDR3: TGTGCCAGCAGCTTAGGATCGGCAGGGGAAATTAACTATGGCTACACCTTC. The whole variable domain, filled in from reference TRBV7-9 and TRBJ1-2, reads DTGVSQNPRHKITKRGQNVTFRCDPISEHNRLYWYRQTLGQGPEFLTYFQNEAQLEKSRLLSDRFSAERPKGSFSTLEIQRTEQGDSAMYLCASSLGSAGEINYGYTFGSGTRLTVV.

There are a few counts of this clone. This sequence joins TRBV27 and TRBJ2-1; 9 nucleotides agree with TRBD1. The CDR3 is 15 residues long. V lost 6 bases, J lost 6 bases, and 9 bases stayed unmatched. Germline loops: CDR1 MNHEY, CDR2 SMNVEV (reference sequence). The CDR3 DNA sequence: TGTGCCAGCAGAAACGGGACAGGGACCCTCAATGAGCAGTTCTTC. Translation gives CASRNGTGTLNEQFF.

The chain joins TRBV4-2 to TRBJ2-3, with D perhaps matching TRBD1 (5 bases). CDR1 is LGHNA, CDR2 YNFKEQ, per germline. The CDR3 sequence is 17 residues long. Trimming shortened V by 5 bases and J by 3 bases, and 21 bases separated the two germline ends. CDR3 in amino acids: CASSESWAGIRTDTQYF. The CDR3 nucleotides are TGTGCCAGCAGCGAAAGTTGGGCAGGGATCCGTACAGATACGCAGTATTTT.

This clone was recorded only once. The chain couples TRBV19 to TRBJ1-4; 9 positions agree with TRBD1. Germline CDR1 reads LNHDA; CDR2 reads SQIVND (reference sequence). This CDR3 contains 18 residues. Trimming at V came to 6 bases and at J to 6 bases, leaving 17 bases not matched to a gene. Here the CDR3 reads CASSNGQGRTGSYEKLFF. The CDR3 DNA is TGTGCCAGTAGCAACGGACAGGGGAGGACGGGGAGCTATGAAAAACTGTTTTTT. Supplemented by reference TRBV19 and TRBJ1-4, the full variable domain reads DGGITQSPKYLFRKEGQNVTLSCEQNLNHDAMYWYRQDPGQGLRLIYYSQIVNDFQKGDIAEGYSVSREKKESFPLTVTSAQKNPTAFYLCASSNGQGRTGSYEKLFFGSGTQLSVL.

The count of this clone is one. CDR3 bases: TGTGCCAGCAGCCTATGGACAGCGGAAAGTACTGAAGCTTTCTTT. Its protein product is CASSLWTAESTEAFF. The chain carries TRBV14 and TRBJ1-1; weak D call: TRBD1 (6 bases). Germline CDR1 and CDR2: SGHDN and FVKESK. V was shortened by 4 bases and J by 5 bases, with 17 bases between the two germline ends. The CDR3 length is 15 residues.

CDR3 amino acids: CSALRTPQGRETQYF. The CDR3, as DNA: TGCAGCGCGTTACGGACTCCACAGGGGAGAGAGACCCAGTACTTC. The chain is built from TRBV29-1 and TRBJ2-5; TRBD1 matches 7 bases. The V gene end was trimmed by 7 bases and the J gene end by 4 bases; junction bases not matched to a gene: 15. The length of the CDR3 is 15 residues. Germline V gene data show CDR1 as SQVTM and CDR2 as ANQGSEA.

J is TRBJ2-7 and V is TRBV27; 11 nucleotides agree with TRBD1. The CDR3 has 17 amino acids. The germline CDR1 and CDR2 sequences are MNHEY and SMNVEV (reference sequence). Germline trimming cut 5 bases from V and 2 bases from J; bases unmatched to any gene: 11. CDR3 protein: CASSTQPGQGVPYEQYF. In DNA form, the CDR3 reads TGTGCCAGCAGTACTCAACCGGGACAGGGGGTTCCCTACGAGCAGTACTTC.

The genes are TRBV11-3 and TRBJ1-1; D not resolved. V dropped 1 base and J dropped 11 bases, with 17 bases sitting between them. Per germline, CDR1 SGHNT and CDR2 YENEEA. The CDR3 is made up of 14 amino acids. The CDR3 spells CASSLVSSKAPAFF. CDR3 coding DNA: TGTGCCAGCAGCTTAGTTAGCTCAAAAGCTCCGGCTTTCTTT.

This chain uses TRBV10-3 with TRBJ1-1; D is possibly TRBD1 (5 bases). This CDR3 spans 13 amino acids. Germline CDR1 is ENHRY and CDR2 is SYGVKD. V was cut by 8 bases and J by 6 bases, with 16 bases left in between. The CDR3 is CAIRSFKGPEAFF. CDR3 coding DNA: TGTGCCATCCGCTCATTTAAGGGGCCTGAAGCTTTCTTT.

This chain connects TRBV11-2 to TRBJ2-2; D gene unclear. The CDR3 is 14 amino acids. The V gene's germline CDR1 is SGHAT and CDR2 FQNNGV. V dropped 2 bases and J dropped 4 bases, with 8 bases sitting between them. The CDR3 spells CASSLLGSTGELFF. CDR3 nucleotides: TGTGCCAGCAGCTTACTCGGGTCCACCGGGGAGCTGTTTTTT.

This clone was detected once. This CDR3 reads CASSQAPGQGFNQPQHF. The CDR3 DNA sequence: TGCGCCAGCAGCCAAGCTCCGGGACAGGGCTTTAATCAGCCCCAGCATTTT. The V call is TRBV4-1, the J call TRBJ1-5, with TRBD1 matching over 9 bases. This CDR3 has 17 residues. Germline-derived CDR1 and CDR2 are MGHRA and YSYEKL. After removal of 1 base from V and 4 bases from J, the junction contained 8 bases not matched to a gene.

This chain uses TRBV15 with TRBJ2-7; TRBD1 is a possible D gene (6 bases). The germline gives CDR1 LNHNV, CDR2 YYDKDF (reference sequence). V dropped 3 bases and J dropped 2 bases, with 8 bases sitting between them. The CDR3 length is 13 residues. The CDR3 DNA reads TGTGCCACCAGCAGGGGGGACACCTACGAGCAGTACTTC. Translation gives CATSRGDTYEQYF. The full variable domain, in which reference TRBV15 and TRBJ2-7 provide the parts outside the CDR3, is DAMVIQNPRYQVTQFGKPVTLSCSQTLNHNVMYWYQQKSSQAPKLLFHYYDKDFNNEADTPDNFQSRRPNTSFCFLDIRSPGLGDTAMYLCATSRGDTYEQYFGPGTRLTVT.

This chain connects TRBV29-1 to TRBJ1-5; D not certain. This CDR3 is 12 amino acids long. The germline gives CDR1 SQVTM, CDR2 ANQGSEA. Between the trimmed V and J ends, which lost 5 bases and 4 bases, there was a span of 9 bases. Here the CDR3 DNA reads TGCAGCGTTCGAGAGCCGAATCAGCCCCAGCATTTT. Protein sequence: CSVREPNQPQHF.

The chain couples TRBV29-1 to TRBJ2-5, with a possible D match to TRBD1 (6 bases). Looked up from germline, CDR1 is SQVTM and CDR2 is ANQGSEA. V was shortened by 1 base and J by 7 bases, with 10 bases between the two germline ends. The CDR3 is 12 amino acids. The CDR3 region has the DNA TGCAGCGTTGAAGTACAGGGTCGGACCCAGTACTTC. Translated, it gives CSVEVQGRTQYF.

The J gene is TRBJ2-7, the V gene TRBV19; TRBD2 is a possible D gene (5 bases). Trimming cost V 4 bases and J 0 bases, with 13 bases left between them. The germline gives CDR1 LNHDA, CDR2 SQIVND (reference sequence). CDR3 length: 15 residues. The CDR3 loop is CASSSIGLNSYEQYF. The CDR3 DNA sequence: TGTGCCAGTAGTAGCATCGGACTGAACTCCTACGAGCAGTACTTC.

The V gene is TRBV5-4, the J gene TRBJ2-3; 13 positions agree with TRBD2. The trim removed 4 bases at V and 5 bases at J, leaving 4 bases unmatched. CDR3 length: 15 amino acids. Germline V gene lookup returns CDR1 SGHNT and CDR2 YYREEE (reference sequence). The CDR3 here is CASSAGLAGVDTQYF. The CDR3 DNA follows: TGTGCCAGCAGCGCCGGACTAGCGGGAGTAGATACGCAGTATTTT. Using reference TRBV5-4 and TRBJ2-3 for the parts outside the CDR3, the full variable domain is ETGVTQSPTHLIKTRGQQVTLRCSSQSGHNTVSWYQQALGQGPQFIFQYYREEENGRGNFPPRFSGLQFPNYSSELNVNALELDDSALYLCASSAGLAGVDTQYFGPGTRLTVL.

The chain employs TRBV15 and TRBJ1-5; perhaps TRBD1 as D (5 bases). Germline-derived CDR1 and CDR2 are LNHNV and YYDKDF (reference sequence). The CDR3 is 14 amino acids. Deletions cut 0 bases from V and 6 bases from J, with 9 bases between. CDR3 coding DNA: TGTGCCACCAGCAGAGACAGGGAGGCTCAGCCCCAGCATTTT. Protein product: CATSRDREAQPQHF.